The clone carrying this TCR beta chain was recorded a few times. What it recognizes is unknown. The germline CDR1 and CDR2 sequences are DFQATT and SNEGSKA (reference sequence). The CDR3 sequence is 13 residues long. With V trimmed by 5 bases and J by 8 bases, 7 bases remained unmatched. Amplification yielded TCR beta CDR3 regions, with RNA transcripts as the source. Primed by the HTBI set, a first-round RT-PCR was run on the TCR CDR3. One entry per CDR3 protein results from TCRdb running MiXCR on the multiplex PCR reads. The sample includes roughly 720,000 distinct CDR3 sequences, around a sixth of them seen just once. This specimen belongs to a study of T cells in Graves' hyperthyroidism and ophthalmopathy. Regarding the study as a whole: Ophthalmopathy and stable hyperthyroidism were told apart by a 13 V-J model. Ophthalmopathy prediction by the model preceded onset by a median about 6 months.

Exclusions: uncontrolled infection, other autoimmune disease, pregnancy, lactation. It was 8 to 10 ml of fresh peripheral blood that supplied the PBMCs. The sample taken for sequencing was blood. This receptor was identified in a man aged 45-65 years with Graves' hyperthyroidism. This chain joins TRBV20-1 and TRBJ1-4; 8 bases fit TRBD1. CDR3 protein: CSAGGQGGEKLFF. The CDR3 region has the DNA TGCAGTGCTGGAGGACAGGGAGGGGAAAAACTGTTTTTT.